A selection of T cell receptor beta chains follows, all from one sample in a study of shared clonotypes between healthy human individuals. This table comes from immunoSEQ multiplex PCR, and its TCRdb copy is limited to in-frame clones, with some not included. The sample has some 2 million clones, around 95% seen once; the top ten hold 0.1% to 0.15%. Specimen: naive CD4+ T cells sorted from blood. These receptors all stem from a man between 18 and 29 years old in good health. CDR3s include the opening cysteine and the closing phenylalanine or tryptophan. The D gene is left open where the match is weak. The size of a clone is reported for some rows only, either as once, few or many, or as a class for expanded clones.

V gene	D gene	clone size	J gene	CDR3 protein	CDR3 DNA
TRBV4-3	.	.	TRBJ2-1	CASSQGPGVWYNEQFF	TGCGCCAGCAGCCAAGGACCGGGAGTCTGGTACAATGAGCAGTTCTTC
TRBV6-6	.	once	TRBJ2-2	CASSSVSGVSGELFF	TGTGCCAGCAGCTCTGTCAGTGGCGTCTCCGGGGAGCTGTTTTTT
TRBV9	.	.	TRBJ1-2	CASSAQGPGGYTF	TGTGCCAGCAGCGCCCAGGGCCCTGGGGGCTACACCTTC
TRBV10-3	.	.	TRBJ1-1	CAISEWGLDTEAFF	TGTGCCATCAGTGAGTGGGGGCTAGACACTGAAGCTTTCTTT
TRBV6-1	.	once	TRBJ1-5	CASRLGDSNQPQHF	TGTGCCAGCAGATTGGGGGATAGCAATCAGCCCCAGCATTTT
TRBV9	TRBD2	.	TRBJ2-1	CASSALGSGGTFEQFF	TGTGCCAGCAGCGCCCTAGGAAGCGGGGGCACCTTTGAGCAGTTCTTC
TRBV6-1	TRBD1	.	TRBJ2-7	CASSEVGQGYEQYF	TGTGCCAGCAGTGAAGTAGGACAGGGTTACGAGCAGTACTTC
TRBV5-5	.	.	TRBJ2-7	CASSPRPGLNTIQQYF	TGTGCCAGCAGCCCCAGACCGGGCCTCAATACTATACAGCAGTACTTC
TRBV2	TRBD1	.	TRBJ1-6	CASSRGPGSPLHF	TGTGCCAGCAGCAGGGGGCCGGGTTCACCCCTCCACTTT
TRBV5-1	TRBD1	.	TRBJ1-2	CASSVDRAYGYTF	TGCGCCAGCAGCGTGGACAGGGCCTATGGCTACACCTTC
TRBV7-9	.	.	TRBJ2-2	CASSSPRAENTGELFF	TGTGCCAGCAGCTCCCCCCGGGCAGAGAACACCGGGGAGCTGTTTTTT
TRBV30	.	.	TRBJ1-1	CAWSAEGMNTEAFF	TGTGCCTGGAGTGCGGAGGGGATGAACACTGAAGCTTTCTTT
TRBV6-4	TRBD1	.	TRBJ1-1	CASSVDRDTEAFF	TGTGCCAGCAGTGTTGACAGGGACACTGAAGCTTTCTTT
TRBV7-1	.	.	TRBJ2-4	CASSVNQIQYF	TGTGCCAGCAGCGTCAATCAGATTCAGTACTTC
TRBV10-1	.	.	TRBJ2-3	CASTASVADTQYF	TGCGCCAGCACCGCCTCGGTCGCAGATACGCAGTATTTT
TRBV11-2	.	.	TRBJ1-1	CASSPAGPRSTDTEAFF	TGTGCCAGCAGCCCCGCGGGGCCCAGATCTACGGACACTGAAGCTTTCTTT
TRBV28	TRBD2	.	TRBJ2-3	CASSPGGSGSTPGTQYF	TGTGCCAGCAGTCCCGGGGGTAGCGGGAGCACTCCGGGTACGCAGTATTTT
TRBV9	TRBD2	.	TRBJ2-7	CASSPNPTSGPREQYF	TGTGCCAGCTCTCCGAACCCGACTAGCGGGCCGCGGGAGCAGTACTTC
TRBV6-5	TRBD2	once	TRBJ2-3	CASGSSGSPTDTQYF	TGTGCCAGCGGTTCGAGCGGGAGTCCCACAGATACGCAGTATTTT
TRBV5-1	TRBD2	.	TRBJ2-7	CASRGGDGSSSYEQYF	TGCGCCAGCAGGGGAGGGGACGGCTCCAGCTCCTACGAGCAGTACTTC
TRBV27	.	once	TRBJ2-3	CASSQRGTDTQYF	TGTGCCAGCTCGCAAAGGGGCACAGATACGCAGTATTTT
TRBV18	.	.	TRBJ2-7	CASSPPLADEQYF	TGTGCCAGCTCACCCCCCTTAGCGGACGAGCAGTACTTC
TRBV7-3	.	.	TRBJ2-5	CASSLTVQETQYF	TGTGCCAGCAGCCTGACAGTCCAAGAGACCCAGTACTTC
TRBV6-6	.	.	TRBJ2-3	CASSYGGTDTQYF	TGTGCCAGCAGTTACGGGGGGACAGATACGCAGTATTTT
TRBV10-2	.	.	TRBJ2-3	CASRGTITDTQYF	TGCGCCAGCAGAGGGACGATCACAGATACGCAGTATTTT
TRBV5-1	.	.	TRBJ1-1	CASSLGQGANTEAFF	TGCGCCAGCAGCTTGGGGCAGGGTGCGAACACTGAAGCTTTCTTT
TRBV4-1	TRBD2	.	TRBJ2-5	CASSQVGLVRETQYF	TGCGCCAGCAGCCAAGTAGGACTAGTCAGGGAGACCCAGTACTTC
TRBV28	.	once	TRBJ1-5	CASRMSNQPQHF	TGTGCCAGCAGAATGTCCAATCAGCCCCAGCATTTT
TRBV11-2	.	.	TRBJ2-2	CASSPQPGANGELFF	TGTGCCAGCAGCCCCCAGCCAGGGGCGAACGGGGAGCTGTTTTTT
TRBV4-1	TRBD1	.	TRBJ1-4	CASTPLETGGEKLFF	TGCGCCAGCACCCCGCTGGAGACAGGGGGAGAAAAACTGTTTTTT
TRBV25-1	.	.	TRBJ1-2	CASSPPGAQRYYGYTF	TGTGCCAGCAGTCCCCCCGGGGCCCAAAGATACTATGGCTACACCTTC
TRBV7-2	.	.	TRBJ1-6	CASRTGLLNSPLHF	TGTGCCAGCAGGACGGGACTTTTGAATTCACCCCTCCACTTT
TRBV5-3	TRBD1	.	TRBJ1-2	CARSLVRQGSYGYTF	TGTGCCAGAAGCTTGGTTAGACAGGGGTCCTATGGCTACACCTTC
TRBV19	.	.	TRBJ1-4	CASSILGRDEKLFF	TGTGCCAGTAGTATTTTAGGAAGGGATGAAAAACTGTTTTTT
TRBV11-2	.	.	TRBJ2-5	CASSSLGGQETQYF	TGTGCCAGCAGCTCCCTCGGGGGCCAAGAGACCCAGTACTTC
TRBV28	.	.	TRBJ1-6	CASSLFSDNSPLHF	TGTGCCAGCAGTTTATTCAGTGACAATTCACCCCTCCACTTT
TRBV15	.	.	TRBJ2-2	CATSREGASTGELFF	TGTGCCACCAGCAGGGAAGGGGCGAGCACCGGGGAGCTGTTTTTT
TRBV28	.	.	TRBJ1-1	CASSPRGGEAFF	TGTGCCAGCAGTCCCAGAGGAGGTGAAGCTTTCTTT
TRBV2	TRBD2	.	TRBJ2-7	CASSPSGGLNAYEQYF	TGTGCCAGCAGCCCCTCGGGAGGACTGAACGCCTACGAGCAGTACTTC
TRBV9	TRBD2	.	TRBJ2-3	CASSVVGHSGGTDTQYF	TGTGCCAGCAGCGTAGTAGGCCATAGCGGGGGCACAGATACGCAGTATTTT
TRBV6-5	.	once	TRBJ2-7	CASSYLYRDGGLNF	TGTGCCAGCAGTTACCTGTATAGGGACGGCGGTTTGAACTTC
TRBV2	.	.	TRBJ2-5	CASNRGKNQETQYF	TGTGCCAGCAATCGGGGGAAGAACCAAGAGACCCAGTACTTC
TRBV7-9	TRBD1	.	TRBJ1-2	CASSPQGQPRYTF	TGTGCCAGCAGCCCGCAGGGACAGCCGCGCTACACCTTC
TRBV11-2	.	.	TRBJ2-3	CASSLTVTDTQYF	TGTGCCAGCAGCTTGACAGTTACAGATACGCAGTATTTT
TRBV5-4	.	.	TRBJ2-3	CASSLGGTYTQYF	TGTGCCAGCAGCTTGGGGGGGACGTATACGCAGTATTTT
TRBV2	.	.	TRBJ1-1	CASSEQRPTEAFF	TGTGCCAGCAGTGAACAACGACCCACTGAAGCTTTCTTT
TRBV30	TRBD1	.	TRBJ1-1	CAWKAGGTQSTEAFF	TGTGCCTGGAAAGCAGGGGGAACCCAGAGCACTGAAGCTTTCTTT
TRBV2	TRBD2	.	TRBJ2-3	CASSEEGLARTDTQYF	TGTGCCAGCAGTGAGGAGGGACTAGCTCGAACAGATACGCAGTATTTT
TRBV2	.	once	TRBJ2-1	CASRIFDKWGNNNEQFF	TGTGCCAGCAGGATCTTCGACAAGTGGGGGAATAACAATGAGCAGTTCTTC